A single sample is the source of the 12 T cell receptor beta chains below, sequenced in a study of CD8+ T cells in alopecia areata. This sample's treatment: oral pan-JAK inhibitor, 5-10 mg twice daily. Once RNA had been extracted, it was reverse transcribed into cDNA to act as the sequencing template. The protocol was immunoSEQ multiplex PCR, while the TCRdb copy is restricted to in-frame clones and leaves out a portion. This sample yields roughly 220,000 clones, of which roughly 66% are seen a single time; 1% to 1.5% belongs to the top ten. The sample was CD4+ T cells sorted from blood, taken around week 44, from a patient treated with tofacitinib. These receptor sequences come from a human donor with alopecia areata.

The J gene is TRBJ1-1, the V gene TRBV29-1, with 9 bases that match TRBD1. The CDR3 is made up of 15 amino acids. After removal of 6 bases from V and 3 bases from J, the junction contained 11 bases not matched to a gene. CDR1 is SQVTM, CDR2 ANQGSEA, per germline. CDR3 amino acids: CSVTNRGRADTEAFF. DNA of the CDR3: TGCAGCGTCACCAACAGGGGGCGCGCGGACACTGAAGCTTTCTTT.

The CDR3 region has the DNA TGTGCCTGGTACAGGGGAAGCTACACCTTC. It is translated as CAWYRGSYTF. The J gene is TRBJ1-2, the V gene TRBV30, with TRBD1 matching 7 bases. Per germline, CDR1 GTSNPN and CDR2 SVGIG (reference sequence). Unmatched junction bases numbered 3, after V lost 5 bases and J lost 9 bases. CDR3 length equals 10 residues.

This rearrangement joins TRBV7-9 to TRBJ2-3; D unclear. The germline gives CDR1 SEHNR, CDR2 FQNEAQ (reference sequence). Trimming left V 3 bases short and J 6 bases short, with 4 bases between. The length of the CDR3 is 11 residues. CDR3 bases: TGTGCCAGCAGCTTCCTTGATACGCAGTATTTT. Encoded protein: CASSFLDTQYF.

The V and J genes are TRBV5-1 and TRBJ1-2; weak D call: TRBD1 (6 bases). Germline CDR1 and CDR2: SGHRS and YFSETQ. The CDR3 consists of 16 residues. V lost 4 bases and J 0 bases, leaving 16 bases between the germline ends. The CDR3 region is CASSRIGGPTNYGYTF. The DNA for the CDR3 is TGCGCCAGCAGCCGGATCGGGGGGCCGACTAACTATGGCTACACCTTC.

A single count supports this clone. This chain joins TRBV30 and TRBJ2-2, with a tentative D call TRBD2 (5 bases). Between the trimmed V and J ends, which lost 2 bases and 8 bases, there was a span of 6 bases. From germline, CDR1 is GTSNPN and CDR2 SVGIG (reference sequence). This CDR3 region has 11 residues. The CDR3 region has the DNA TGTGCCTGGAGTCGAGGGGGGGAGCTGTTTTTT. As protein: CAWSRGGELFF.

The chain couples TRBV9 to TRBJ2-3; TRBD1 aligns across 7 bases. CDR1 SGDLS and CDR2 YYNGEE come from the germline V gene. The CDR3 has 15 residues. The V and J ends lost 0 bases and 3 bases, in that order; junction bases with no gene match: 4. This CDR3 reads CASSVEGARTDTQYF. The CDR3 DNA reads TGTGCCAGCAGCGTAGAGGGGGCGAGGACAGATACGCAGTATTTT.

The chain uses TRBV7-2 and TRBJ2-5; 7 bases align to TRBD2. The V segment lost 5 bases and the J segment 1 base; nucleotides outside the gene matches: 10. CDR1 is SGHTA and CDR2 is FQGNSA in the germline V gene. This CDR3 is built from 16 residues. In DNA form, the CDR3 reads TGTGCCAGCAGCGAAGGACTAGGAATAGGCCAAGAGACCCAGTACTTC. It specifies CASSEGLGIGQETQYF.

DNA of the CDR3: TGTGCCAGCAGCTCAAGCTTAGGGCGGGTCTCCTACGAGCAGTACTTC. It encodes CASSSSLGRVSYEQYF. The chain joins TRBV13 to TRBJ2-7; perhaps TRBD2 as D (5 bases). Germline assignment: CDR1 PRHDT and CDR2 FYEKMQ (reference sequence). The CDR3 totals 16 residues. V was pared by 4 bases and J by 0 bases, with 16 bases between.

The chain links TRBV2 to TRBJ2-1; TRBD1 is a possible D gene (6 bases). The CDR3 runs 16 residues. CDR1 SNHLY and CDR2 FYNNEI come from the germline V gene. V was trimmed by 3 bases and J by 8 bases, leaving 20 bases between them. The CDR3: CASSDLQGVTRYEQFF. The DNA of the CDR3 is TGTGCCAGCAGTGACCTACAGGGAGTTACTCGCTATGAGCAGTTCTTC.

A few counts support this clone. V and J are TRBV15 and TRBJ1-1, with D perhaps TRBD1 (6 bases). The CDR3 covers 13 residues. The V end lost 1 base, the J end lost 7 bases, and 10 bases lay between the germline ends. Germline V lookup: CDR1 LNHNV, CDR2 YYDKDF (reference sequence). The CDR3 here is CATSRVPQGEAFF. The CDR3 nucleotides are TGTGCCACCAGCAGAGTACCACAGGGTGAAGCTTTCTTT.

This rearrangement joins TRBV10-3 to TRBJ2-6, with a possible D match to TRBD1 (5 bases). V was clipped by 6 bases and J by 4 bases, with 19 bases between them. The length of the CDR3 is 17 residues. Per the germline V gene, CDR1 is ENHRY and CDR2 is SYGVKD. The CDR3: CAISEAPQGTGANVLTF. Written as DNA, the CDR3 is TGTGCCATCAGCGAAGCACCCCAGGGTACAGGGGCCAACGTCCTGACTTTC.

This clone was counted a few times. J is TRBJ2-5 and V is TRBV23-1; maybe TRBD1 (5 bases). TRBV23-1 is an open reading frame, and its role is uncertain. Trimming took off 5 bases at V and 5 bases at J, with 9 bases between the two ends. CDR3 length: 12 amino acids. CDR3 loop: CASSCNRETQYF. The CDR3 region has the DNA TGCGCCAGCAGTTGCAACAGGGAGACCCAGTACTTC.